This T cell receptor (beta chain) is drawn from a study of cytomegalovirus exposure and HLA in healthy donors. About the study: Researchers found that approximately 85% of over 350 genotyped donors fell within the Caucasian-associated ancestry cluster.

Study-wide results and limits: Certain indistinguishable V segments, among them TRBV6-2 and TRBV6-3, were excluded. CMV serostatus was the sole immune exposure data available.

V lost 8 bases and J lost 3; bases outside the gene matches: 13. The CDR3 is 15 residues long. Per the germline V gene, CDR1 is MNHEY and CDR2 is SVGAGI. The count of this clone is one. Antigen unknown. This PCR relied on a set of 60 Vbeta primers and 13 Jbeta primers. Sequenced by immunoSEQ multiplex PCR; TCRdb stores in-frame clones only, minus some. The table lists around 62,000 clones, more than 80% of them singletons, with about 2.9% in the top ten. The sequence was obtained from a woman between 25 and 40 years old in good health and CMV-seronegative. The material sequenced was PBMCs. V gene TRBV6-5 combines with J gene TRBJ2-7; 7 bases agree with TRBD1. The CDR3 sequence: CASCRDSDRSYEQYF. CDR3 nucleotide sequence: TGTGCCAGCTGCAGAGATTCGGACAGGAGCTACGAGCAGTACTTC.